Presented here are 10 T cell receptor beta chains from one specimen sequenced in a study of immune heterogeneity within non-small cell lung tumors listed by TCRdb under 2018. Genomic DNA extracted from bulk tumor tissue served as TCR template, with around 590 ng gDNA amplified per sample. During surgery, multiple biopsies were taken from each primary tumor, with sampling sites spaced as far apart as possible within the tumor mass. The study cohort was described as untreated, and patients were newly diagnosed NSCLC cases undergoing curative surgery. The sequencer listed for this sample is HiSeq X Ten. The TCR beta CDR3 region was amplified with a multiplex PCR system whose first round ran for 9 to 10 cycles using 32 V-gene forward primers and 13 J-gene reverse primers. Using fastp at Q25 and MiXCR, TCRdb reprocessed the public reads and kept productive beta chains. Each CDR3 protein appears once, grouped with its most common genes and DNA. The sample table holds roughly 1,700 distinct CDR3 sequences, of which under 25% were seen once. Around 9% of the sample is taken by the ten largest.

Sequenced: lung tumor tissue. These receptors came from a woman aged 45-59 years with non-small cell lung cancer.

The rearrangement joins TRBV12-3 or TRBV12-4 to TRBJ2-4; possibly TRBD1 or TRBD2 for D (5 bases each). The CDR3 runs to 15 residues. Trimming removed 2 bases at V and 5 bases at J, with 13 bases between. CDR3 DNA: TGTGCCAGCAGTTTATCGGGACCCGGCCAAAACATTCAGTACTTC. Its protein product is CASSLSGPGQNIQYF.

This clonotype counts as medium-sized. The V call is TRBV19, the J call TRBJ1-5; 10 positions match TRBD1. This CDR3 is built from 15 residues. The germline V gene has CDR1 LNHDA and CDR2 SQIVND (reference sequence). The J segment lost 6 bases and the V segment lost 3 bases, leaving 5 bases of the junction unmatched. CDR3 sequence reads: CASSIPGQGTQPQHF. CDR3 sequence (DNA): TGTGCCAGTAGTATCCCGGGACAGGGGACTCAGCCCCAGCATTTT. The full variable domain, its missing parts supplied by reference TRBV19 and TRBJ1-5, is DGGITQSPKYLFRKEGQNVTLSCEQNLNHDAMYWYRQDPGQGLRLIYYSQIVNDFQKGDIAEGYSVSREKKESFPLTVTSAQKNPTAFYLCASSIPGQGTQPQHFGDGTRLSIL.

Remarks on this clonotype: This may arise from a read error, as a much more abundant clone is one base away. The genes are TRBV6-2 or TRBV6-3 and TRBJ2-2, with D unresolved. V was cut by 8 bases and J by 3 bases, with 4 bases left in between. This CDR3 comprises 11 residues. Germline CDR1 is MNHEY and CDR2 is SVGEGT. This CDR3 is CASLYTGELFF. The CDR3 nucleotides are TGTGCCAGCTTGTACACCGGGGAGCTGTTTTTT.

CDR3 residues: CASSGYYEQYF. For the CDR3, the DNA is TGTGCCAGCAGTGGGTACTACGAGCAGTACTTC. This chain links TRBV6-1 with TRBJ2-7, with D unresolved. V gave up 4 bases and J gave up 3 bases, with 4 bases separating them. The germline V gene has CDR1 MNHNS and CDR2 SASEGT. There are 11 residues in the CDR3.

The CDR3 loop reads CASRSDREGFYGYTF. Here the CDR3 DNA reads TGTGCCAGCAGATCCGACAGGGAAGGGTTTTATGGCTACACCTTC. The chain combines TRBV7-9 with TRBJ1-2; TRBD1 matches at 7 bases. CDR1 and CDR2 from the germline V gene are SEHNR and FQNEAQ (reference sequence). The CDR3 totals 15 residues. With V trimmed by 6 bases and J by 5 bases, 12 bases remained unmatched.

This clonotype is medium-sized in the sample. This chain uses TRBV4-1 with TRBJ2-1; tentatively, D is TRBD2 (5 bases). V gave up 0 bases and J gave up 5 bases, with 14 bases separating them. The CDR3 consists of 16 residues. CDR1 is MGHRA, CDR2 YSYEKL, per germline. This CDR3 is CASSQDRPSGDNEQFF. The CDR3 DNA follows: TGCGCCAGCAGCCAAGATCGTCCCTCCGGGGACAATGAGCAGTTCTTC.

On this clonotype itself: This could be a read error, since a much larger clone is one nucleotide away. V gene TRBV20-1 combines with J gene TRBJ2-3; the D is unclear. The CDR3 is 12 amino acids. V was pared by 4 bases and J by 5 bases, with 10 bases between. Germline CDR1 DFQATT, CDR2 SNEGSKA (reference sequence). Written as DNA, the CDR3 is TGCAGTGCTATAGATCTAGGAGATACGCAGTATTTT. The encoded protein is CSAIDLGDTQYF.

Turning to this clonotype: One base away lies a much larger clone, so this may be a sequencing read error. The V gene is TRBV11-2, the J gene TRBJ1-6; 7 bases fit TRBD1. V trimming: 1 base; J trimming: 11 bases; junction bases outside the gene matches: 8. Germline V gene data show CDR1 as SGHAT and CDR2 as FQNNGV. This CDR3 contains 15 residues. CDR3 nucleotide sequence: TGTGCCAGCAGCTTAGGCCAACAGGGGATCACACCCCTCCACTTT. Amino acids: CASSLGQQGITPLHF.

The V and J genes are TRBV7-3 and TRBJ2-1; 9 nucleotides line up with TRBD2. Germline V CDR1 and CDR2: SGHTA, FQGTGA. V shed 3 bases, J shed 5 bases, and the junction held 2 bases outside the gene matches. CDR3 length: 14 amino acids. The CDR3 DNA follows: TGTGCCAGCAGCTTCAGCGGGAGGCACAATGAGCAGTTCTTC. It codes for CASSFSGRHNEQFF.

In its sample, this clonotype ranks as medium-sized. The gene calls are TRBV6-2 or TRBV6-3 and TRBJ2-7, with TRBD2 matching 15 bases. This CDR3 has 20 residues. CDR1 and CDR2 (germline): MNHEY, SVGEGT. After removal of 2 bases from V and 2 bases from J, the junction contained 13 bases not matched to a gene. In DNA form, the CDR3 reads TGTGCCAGCAGTTACCCCCCCGGACTAGCGGGAGGGCCCCGGACCTACGAGCAGTACTTC. Protein: CASSYPPGLAGGPRTYEQYF.